Here is one TCR beta chain with its context. An end of the junction differs from the germline gene, which may be a read error. PCR involved 60 Vbeta and 13 Jbeta primers. Generated by immunoSEQ multiplex PCR, the TCRdb table keeps only in-frame clones and is missing some. The sample has more than 75,000 clones, about 87% seen once. The entry originates in a study of cytomegalovirus exposure and HLA in healthy donors. The sequenced sample was PBMCs. The source is a man younger than 35 in good health and CMV-seronegative.

The CDR3 protein is CASSLGMGQGDDGEPFF. The CDR3 DNA sequence: TGTGCCAGCAGCTTGGGCATGGGACAGGGGGATGACGGGGAGCCGTTTTTT. V usage is TRBV5-6 and J usage is TRBJ2-2; 11 bases align to TRBD1. The CDR3 sequence is 17 residues long. CDR1 and CDR2 from the germline V gene are SGHDT and YYEEEE. Drawing the rest from reference TRBV5-6 and TRBJ2-2, the complete variable domain is DAGVTQSPTHLIKTRGQQVTLRCSPKSGHDTVSWYQQALGQGPQFIFQYYEEEERQRGNFPDRFSGHQFPNYSSELNVNALLLGDSALYLCASSLGMGQGDDGEPFFGEGSRLTVL.